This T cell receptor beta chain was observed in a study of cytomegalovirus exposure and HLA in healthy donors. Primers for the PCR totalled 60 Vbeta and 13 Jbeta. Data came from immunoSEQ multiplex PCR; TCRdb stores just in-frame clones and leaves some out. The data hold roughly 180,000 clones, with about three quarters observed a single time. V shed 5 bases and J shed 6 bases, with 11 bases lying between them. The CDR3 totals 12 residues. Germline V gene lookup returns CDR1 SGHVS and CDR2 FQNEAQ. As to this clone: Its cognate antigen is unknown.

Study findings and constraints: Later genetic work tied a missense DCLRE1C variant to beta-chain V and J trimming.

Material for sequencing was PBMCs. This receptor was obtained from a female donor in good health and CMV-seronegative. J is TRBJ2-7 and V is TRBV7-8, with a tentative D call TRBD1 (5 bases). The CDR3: CASSEQAGEQYF. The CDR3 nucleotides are TGTGCCAGCAGCGAACAGGCAGGCGAGCAGTACTTC.